This TCR beta chain was sequenced in a study of Ad26.COV2.S vaccination and SARS-CoV-2 variants. Study overall: Donor got 5x10^10 or 1x10^11 viral particles of Ad26.COV2.S. Study-level findings and limits: After vaccination, reports described spike-specific CD8+ and CD4+ T cell responses as showing substantial breadth.

In the case of this clone: Its antigen is not known.

Treatment meaning: about 20 received Ad26.COV2.S at low or high dose, single or two shots; 5 received placebo; per-sample allocation not given. Sampling took place 63 days after the first vaccine or placebo injection. A Boston donor was an adult aged 18-55 years. Vaccine was an Ad26 vector expressing Wuhan-strain SARS-CoV-2 spike. The length of the CDR3 is 13 residues. V shed 7 bases and J shed 1 base, with 10 bases lying between them. CDR1 and CDR2 from the germline V gene are SGHTA and FQGNSA. This table comes from immunoSEQ multiplex PCR, and its TCRdb copy is limited to in-frame clones, with some not included. The data contain approximately 410,000 clones, approximately 90% of them seen just once; the ten biggest clones take up approximately 1.7%.

The rearrangement links TRBV7-2 to TRBJ1-2; weak D call: TRBD1 (5 bases). Sample: peripheral blood, taken in a trial of Ad26.COV2.S vaccine versus placebo. This clonotype originated in a person aged 18-65 years who received the Ad26.COV2.S COVID-19 vaccine or a placebo. In nucleotides, the CDR3 is TGTGCCAGCACCAGGGACCTTAACTATGGCTACACCTTC. It encodes CASTRDLNYGYTF.